These T cell receptor beta chains were read from a single sample in a study of blood T cell repertoires in COVID-19. Sequencing used immunoSEQ multiplex PCR; TCRdb keeps in-frame clones, though not all of them. The repertoire holds hundreds of thousands of clones, with 85% as singletons. The specimen was peripheral blood. The receptors derive from a man aged 45-65 years with active or convalescent COVID-19. CDR3s include the opening cysteine and the closing phenylalanine or tryptophan. D genes are given only for firm matches. Expanded clones are given a class, and other clones once, few, many or no size at all.

V gene: TRBV19; D gene: TRBD1; J gene: TRBJ1-2; CDR3 length: 14; clone size: NA; CDR3 protein: CASSVGTGVYGYTF; CDR3 DNA: TGTGCCAGTAGTGTTGGGACAGGGGTCTATGGCTACACCTTC
V gene: TRBV30; D gene: NA; J gene: TRBJ2-7; CDR3 length: 14; clone size: NA; CDR3 protein: CAWSVTGRSYEQYF; CDR3 DNA: TGTGCCTGGAGTGTAACAGGACGATCCTACGAGCAGTACTTC
V gene: TRBV11-2; D gene: TRBD2; J gene: TRBJ2-7; CDR3 length: 15; clone size: NA; CDR3 protein: CASSFDSGSIYEQYF; CDR3 DNA: TGTGCCAGCAGCTTTGATAGCGGGTCTATCTACGAGCAGTACTTC
V gene: TRBV28; D gene: TRBD1; J gene: TRBJ2-3; CDR3 length: 14; clone size: NA; CDR3 protein: CATTWTGETDTQYF; CDR3 DNA: TGTGCCACCACCTGGACAGGGGAAACAGATACGCAGTATTTT
V gene: TRBV7-3; D gene: NA; J gene: TRBJ1-1; CDR3 length: 14; clone size: few; CDR3 protein: CASSQRPRGTEAFF; CDR3 DNA: TGTGCCAGCAGCCAAAGGCCCCGGGGCACTGAAGCTTTCTTT
V gene: TRBV6-4; D gene: TRBD2; J gene: TRBJ2-1; CDR3 length: 16; clone size: NA; CDR3 protein: CASIFQKRAGPNEQFF; CDR3 DNA: TGTGCCAGCATCTTCCAAAAGCGAGCGGGACCAAATGAGCAGTTCTTC
V gene: TRBV9; D gene: TRBD2; J gene: TRBJ2-7; CDR3 length: 16; clone size: few; CDR3 protein: CASSRTWTSGTYEQYF; CDR3 DNA: TGTGCCAGCAGCCGTACCTGGACTAGCGGAACCTACGAGCAGTACTTC
V gene: TRBV30; D gene: NA; J gene: TRBJ1-5; CDR3 length: 13; clone size: NA; CDR3 protein: CAWSGAGNQPQHF; CDR3 DNA: TGTGCCTGGAGTGGGGCGGGGAATCAGCCCCAGCATTTT
V gene: TRBV29-1; D gene: TRBD1; J gene: TRBJ1-4; CDR3 length: 13; clone size: once; CDR3 protein: CSVAGTGQEKLFF; CDR3 DNA: TGCAGCGTTGCCGGGACAGGTCAAGAAAAACTGTTTTTT
V gene: TRBV14; D gene: NA; J gene: TRBJ1-6; CDR3 length: 16; clone size: NA; CDR3 protein: CASSQGRARSYSPLHF; CDR3 DNA: TGTGCCAGCAGCCAGGGCAGGGCGCGAAGTTATTCACCCCTCCACTTT
V gene: TRBV11-2; D gene: NA; J gene: TRBJ1-2; CDR3 length: 17; clone size: NA; CDR3 protein: CASSPGWGTPDNYGYTF; CDR3 DNA: TGTGCCAGCAGCCCCGGGTGGGGCACGCCTGATAACTATGGCTACACCTTC
V gene: TRBV7-8; D gene: NA; J gene: TRBJ2-7; CDR3 length: 13; clone size: NA; CDR3 protein: CASSRYRVYEQYF; CDR3 DNA: TGTGCCAGCAGCCGGTACAGGGTCTACGAGCAGTACTTC
V gene: TRBV3-1/TRBV3-2; D gene: NA; J gene: TRBJ1-3; CDR3 length: 15; clone size: NA; CDR3 protein: CASSQNGGSGNTIYF; CDR3 DNA: TGTGCCAGCAGCCAAAACGGAGGCTCTGGAAACACCATATATTTT
V gene: TRBV27; D gene: NA; J gene: TRBJ1-1; CDR3 length: 15; clone size: NA; CDR3 protein: CASSLSRGKGTEAFF; CDR3 DNA: TGTGCCAGCAGTTTATCAAGGGGGAAAGGCACTGAAGCTTTCTTT
V gene: TRBV2; D gene: NA; J gene: TRBJ1-4; CDR3 length: 13; clone size: NA; CDR3 protein: CASSEVGREKLFF; CDR3 DNA: TGTGCCAGCAGTGAAGTGGGGCGCGAAAAACTGTTTTTT
V gene: TRBV19; D gene: NA; J gene: TRBJ1-5; CDR3 length: 13; clone size: NA; CDR3 protein: CASSIPGGGKRHF; CDR3 DNA: TGTGCCAGTAGTATACCGGGGGGTGGAAAGCGGCATTTT
V gene: TRBV28; D gene: TRBD1; J gene: TRBJ1-2; CDR3 length: 14; clone size: NA; CDR3 protein: CASSLSGTGYGYTF; CDR3 DNA: TGTGCCAGCAGTTTATCTGGGACAGGCTATGGCTACACCTTC
V gene: TRBV9; D gene: TRBD2; J gene: TRBJ2-3; CDR3 length: 16; clone size: NA; CDR3 protein: CASSVREGLGADTQYF; CDR3 DNA: TGTGCCAGCAGCGTAAGGGAGGGACTTGGAGCAGATACGCAGTATTTT
V gene: TRBV4-1; D gene: NA; J gene: TRBJ2-2; CDR3 length: 14; clone size: NA; CDR3 protein: CASSQEWRAGELFF; CDR3 DNA: TGCGCCAGCAGCCAAGAGTGGCGGGCGGGGGAGCTGTTTTTT
V gene: TRBV5-1; D gene: TRBD2; J gene: TRBJ2-7; CDR3 length: 15; clone size: NA; CDR3 protein: CASSGLAGANYEQYF; CDR3 DNA: TGCGCCAGCAGTGGGCTAGCGGGAGCAAACTACGAGCAGTACTTC
V gene: TRBV5-1; D gene: NA; J gene: TRBJ2-1; CDR3 length: 15; clone size: NA; CDR3 protein: CASSREPGSYNEQFF; CDR3 DNA: TGCGCCAGCAGCCGTGAACCGGGCTCCTACAATGAGCAGTTCTTC
V gene: TRBV27; D gene: NA; J gene: TRBJ2-3; CDR3 length: 15; clone size: NA; CDR3 protein: CASSSLALSRVTQYF; CDR3 DNA: TGTGCCAGCAGTAGCCTAGCCCTCTCCCGGGTTACGCAGTATTTT
V gene: TRBV14; D gene: TRBD1; J gene: TRBJ1-2; CDR3 length: 17; clone size: NA; CDR3 protein: CASSQRTGLRGYYGYTF; CDR3 DNA: TGTGCCAGCAGCCAAAGGACAGGACTACGGGGTTACTATGGCTACACCTTC
V gene: TRBV19; D gene: NA; J gene: TRBJ1-3; CDR3 length: 13; clone size: NA; CDR3 protein: CASQGHSGNTIYF; CDR3 DNA: TGTGCCTCGCAGGGACACTCTGGAAACACCATATATTTT
V gene: TRBV11-2; D gene: TRBD2; J gene: TRBJ2-2; CDR3 length: 16; clone size: NA; CDR3 protein: CASSSWTSGKAGELFF; CDR3 DNA: TGTGCCAGCAGCTCTTGGACTAGCGGGAAAGCCGGGGAGCTGTTTTTT
V gene: TRBV7-9; D gene: NA; J gene: TRBJ2-7; CDR3 length: 13; clone size: few; CDR3 protein: CASSSGGRREQYF; CDR3 DNA: TGTGCCAGCAGCTCTGGGGGCCGCCGCGAGCAGTACTTC
V gene: TRBV11-3; D gene: TRBD2; J gene: TRBJ2-5; CDR3 length: 19; clone size: NA; CDR3 protein: CASSLDPGVGGRGGETQYF; CDR3 DNA: TGTGCCAGCAGCTTAGATCCCGGGGTCGGCGGGAGGGGAGGAGAGACCCAGTACTTC
V gene: TRBV7-9; D gene: NA; J gene: TRBJ1-1; CDR3 length: 13; clone size: NA; CDR3 protein: CASSPQGWTEAFF; CDR3 DNA: TGTGCCAGCAGTCCTCAGGGGTGGACTGAAGCTTTCTTT
V gene: TRBV19; D gene: NA; J gene: TRBJ1-3; CDR3 length: 14; clone size: NA; CDR3 protein: CASRRQDSGNTIYF; CDR3 DNA: TGTGCCAGTAGGAGGCAAGACTCTGGAAACACCATATATTTT
V gene: TRBV7-2; D gene: NA; J gene: TRBJ2-3; CDR3 length: 15; clone size: NA; CDR3 protein: CASSLRAGSTDTQYF; CDR3 DNA: TGTGCCAGCAGCTTACGAGCGGGCAGCACAGATACGCAGTATTTT
V gene: TRBV6-1; D gene: NA; J gene: TRBJ1-2; CDR3 length: 17; clone size: NA; CDR3 protein: CASSDREGPRAGYGYTF; CDR3 DNA: TGTGCCAGCAGTGACCGGGAGGGTCCTCGGGCCGGCTATGGCTACACCTTC
V gene: TRBV5-5; D gene: TRBD1; J gene: TRBJ1-4; CDR3 length: 14; clone size: few; CDR3 protein: CASSQGGSNEKLFF; CDR3 DNA: TGTGCCAGCAGCCAAGGGGGCTCTAATGAAAAACTGTTTTTT
V gene: TRBV19; D gene: TRBD2; J gene: TRBJ2-1; CDR3 length: 15; clone size: NA; CDR3 protein: CASSMVAGGPGEQFF; CDR3 DNA: TGTGCCAGTAGTATGGTAGCGGGAGGGCCAGGTGAGCAGTTCTTC
V gene: TRBV4-2; D gene: TRBD1; J gene: TRBJ1-1; CDR3 length: 13; clone size: NA; CDR3 protein: CASRPGQGTEAFF; CDR3 DNA: TGTGCCAGCCGCCCCGGACAGGGTACTGAAGCTTTCTTT
V gene: TRBV11-2; D gene: NA; J gene: TRBJ2-3; CDR3 length: 14; clone size: NA; CDR3 protein: CASSPQLATDTQYF; CDR3 DNA: TGTGCCAGCAGCCCCCAACTAGCCACAGATACGCAGTATTTT
V gene: TRBV11-1; D gene: TRBD2; J gene: TRBJ2-1; CDR3 length: 15; clone size: NA; CDR3 protein: CASSPGGRAYNEQFF; CDR3 DNA: TGTGCCAGCAGCCCTGGCGGGAGGGCTTACAATGAGCAGTTCTTC
V gene: TRBV5-1; D gene: NA; J gene: TRBJ2-5; CDR3 length: 13; clone size: NA; CDR3 protein: CASSLEGDETQYF; CDR3 DNA: TGCGCCAGCAGCTTGGAGGGGGATGAGACCCAGTACTTC
V gene: TRBV7-8; D gene: TRBD2; J gene: TRBJ2-2; CDR3 length: 17; clone size: NA; CDR3 protein: CASSFPGGEAGTGELFF; CDR3 DNA: TGTGCCAGCAGCTTCCCTGGGGGGGAAGCCGGCACCGGGGAGCTGTTTTTT
V gene: TRBV5-1; D gene: NA; J gene: TRBJ1-6; CDR3 length: 14; clone size: NA; CDR3 protein: CASSLGGLNSPLHF; CDR3 DNA: TGCGCCAGCAGCTTAGGAGGGTTAAATTCACCCCTCCACTTT
V gene: TRBV5-1; D gene: NA; J gene: TRBJ1-2; CDR3 length: 15; clone size: NA; CDR3 protein: CASSLVPQEAHGYTF; CDR3 DNA: TGCGCCAGCAGCTTGGTGCCGCAGGAGGCCCACGGCTACACCTTC
V gene: TRBV5-1; D gene: NA; J gene: TRBJ1-1; CDR3 length: 13; clone size: NA; CDR3 protein: CASSLVLGSGAFF; CDR3 DNA: TGCGCCAGCAGCTTGGTCCTAGGCTCGGGAGCTTTCTTT
V gene: TRBV10-3; D gene: NA; J gene: TRBJ2-5; CDR3 length: 12; clone size: NA; CDR3 protein: CAISGSRETQYF; CDR3 DNA: TGTGCCATCAGCGGGTCTCGGGAGACCCAGTACTTC
V gene: TRBV6-5; D gene: NA; J gene: TRBJ1-5; CDR3 length: 15; clone size: NA; CDR3 protein: CASSSNWGSNQPQHF; CDR3 DNA: TGTGCCAGCAGTTCGAACTGGGGCAGCAATCAGCCCCAGCATTTT
V gene: TRBV3-1/TRBV3-2; D gene: TRBD1; J gene: TRBJ2-4; CDR3 length: 13; clone size: NA; CDR3 protein: CASSQTGGYKQYF; CDR3 DNA: TGTGCCAGCAGCCAAACAGGGGGCTACAAGCAGTACTTC
V gene: TRBV19; D gene: TRBD1; J gene: TRBJ1-5; CDR3 length: 19; clone size: NA; CDR3 protein: CASRGPGDRGVLGNQPQHF; CDR3 DNA: TGTGCCAGTAGAGGACCGGGGGACAGGGGAGTATTGGGCAATCAGCCCCAGCATTTT
V gene: TRBV19; D gene: NA; J gene: TRBJ1-4; CDR3 length: 15; clone size: NA; CDR3 protein: CASSIGQVSNEKLFF; CDR3 DNA: TGTGCCAGTAGTATAGGACAGGTATCTAATGAAAAACTGTTTTTT
V gene: TRBV29-1; D gene: NA; J gene: TRBJ1-2; CDR3 length: 12; clone size: NA; CDR3 protein: CSVGGGSDGYTF; CDR3 DNA: TGCAGCGTTGGAGGAGGAAGCGATGGCTACACCTTC
V gene: TRBV21-1; D gene: NA; J gene: TRBJ2-7; CDR3 length: 15; clone size: NA; CDR3 protein: CASSRQDHRGHEQYF; CDR3 DNA: TGTGCCAGCAGCAGACAGGATCACAGGGGCCACGAGCAGTACTTC
V gene: TRBV28; D gene: TRBD1; J gene: TRBJ1-5; CDR3 length: 16; clone size: NA; CDR3 protein: CASSYRQGGGNQPQHF; CDR3 DNA: TGTGCCAGCAGTTATAGACAGGGTGGAGGCAATCAGCCCCAGCATTTT
V gene: TRBV4-1; D gene: NA; J gene: TRBJ1-3; CDR3 length: 15; clone size: NA; CDR3 protein: CASSQALFSGNTIYF; CDR3 DNA: TGCGCCAGCAGCCAAGCACTGTTCTCTGGAAACACCATATATTTT
V gene: TRBV28; D gene: NA; J gene: TRBJ2-2; CDR3 length: 13; clone size: NA; CDR3 protein: CASSPELTGELFF; CDR3 DNA: TGTGCCAGCAGTCCCGAGCTTACCGGGGAGCTGTTTTTT
V gene: TRBV2; D gene: NA; J gene: TRBJ2-1; CDR3 length: 13; clone size: NA; CDR3 protein: CASSESRGNEQFF; CDR3 DNA: TGTGCCAGCAGTGAATCTAGGGGTAATGAGCAGTTCTTC
V gene: TRBV27; D gene: NA; J gene: TRBJ1-5; CDR3 length: 14; clone size: NA; CDR3 protein: CASSRGEGLQPQHF; CDR3 DNA: TGTGCCAGCAGTCGCGGGGAGGGTCTCCAGCCCCAGCATTTT
V gene: TRBV9; D gene: NA; J gene: TRBJ2-1; CDR3 length: 13; clone size: NA; CDR3 protein: CASSGGSHNEQFF; CDR3 DNA: TGTGCCAGCAGCGGGGGCTCCCACAATGAGCAGTTCTTC
V gene: TRBV6-2/TRBV6-3; D gene: TRBD1; J gene: TRBJ1-2; CDR3 length: 12; clone size: once; CDR3 protein: CASSSGQHGYTF; CDR3 DNA: TGTGCCAGCAGTTCGGGACAGCATGGCTACACCTTC
V gene: TRBV3-1/TRBV3-2; D gene: TRBD1; J gene: TRBJ1-5; CDR3 length: 14; clone size: NA; CDR3 protein: CASRDRLSNQPQHF; CDR3 DNA: TGTGCCAGCAGGGACAGGTTAAGCAATCAGCCCCAGCATTTT
V gene: TRBV10-2; D gene: NA; J gene: TRBJ1-2; CDR3 length: 18; clone size: NA; CDR3 protein: CASSESPQPTGPPYGYTF; CDR3 DNA: TGCGCCAGCAGTGAGTCACCGCAACCCACAGGGCCGCCCTATGGCTACACCTTC